This T cell receptor (beta chain) was identified in a study of glioma-infiltrating T cells after dendritic cell vaccination. Study in general: Patients had newly diagnosed or recurrent glioblastoma and received dendritic cell vaccines.

Produced via immunoSEQ multiplex PCR; TCRdb's table is partial and in-frame only. The data show about 100,000 clones, around 80% seen once. The time point here: after dendritic cell vaccination, including at tumor progression/relapse. This CDR3 is 14 amino acids long. V shed 1 base, J shed 6 bases, and the junction held 4 bases outside the gene matches. Germline V gene data show CDR1 as SGHVS and CDR2 as FQNEAQ. The specimen was blood, collected after dendritic cell vaccination. This receptor was taken from a human donor with glioblastoma. The J gene is TRBJ2-7, the V gene TRBV7-8; TRBD2 aligns across 9 bases. CDR3 in DNA: TGTGCCAGCAGCTTAGGGGCGGGAGGGCCCGAGCAGTACTTC. Its translation: CASSLGAGGPEQYF. The full variable domain, with the rest looked up from reference TRBV7-8 and TRBJ2-7, is GAGVSQSPRYKVAKRGQDVALRCDPISGHVSLFWYQQALGQGPEFLTYFQNEAQLDKSGLPSDRFFAERPEGSVSTLKIQRTQQEDSAVYLCASSLGAGGPEQYFGPGTRLTVT.